The 19 T cell receptor beta chains in this list originate from one sample, sequenced in a study of blood T cell repertoires in COVID-19 (dated by TCRdb to the early 2020s). Receptor libraries were prepared by the immunoSEQ multiplex PCR assay. TCRdb retrieved this table from immuneACCESS and kept in-frame rearrangements only. Not all clones are present; in checked studies, unresolved V genes account for under half, and no reason is known for the remainder. Present in this sample are about 260,000 clones, 80% to 90% of which were seen just once. The top ten clonotypes cover 2% to 3% of the sample. The sequenced material came from peripheral blood. These receptors were collected from a woman aged 50 to 60 with acute or convalescent COVID-19.

The chain employs TRBV7-2 and TRBJ2-7; 7 bases agree with TRBD2. This CDR3 has 16 residues. Trimming cost V 1 base and J 0 bases; bases outside gene matches: 6. Germline V gene data show CDR1 as SGHTA and CDR2 as FQGNSA. The CDR3 reads CASSLGPGRVSYEQYF. The CDR3 DNA sequence: TGTGCCAGCAGCTTAGGCCCAGGGAGGGTCTCCTACGAGCAGTACTTC.

V is TRBV5-4 and J is TRBJ2-7, with 9 bases matching TRBD2. Trimming removed 3 bases from V and 1 base from J; junction bases left unmatched: 5. In germline, CDR1 is SGHNT, CDR2 YYREEE (reference sequence). The CDR3 covers 15 residues. The CDR3: CASSSGREGSYEQYF. The DNA for the CDR3 is TGTGCCAGCAGCTCTGGGCGGGAGGGGTCCTACGAGCAGTACTTC.

This chain connects TRBV7-2 to TRBJ1-4, with 7 bases that match TRBD1. V lost 5 bases to trimming and J lost 3 bases; unmatched junction nucleotides: 3. Germline V lookup: CDR1 SGHTA, CDR2 FQGNSA. CDR3 length: 14 amino acids. CDR3 protein: CASSDGTANEKLFF. In DNA, the CDR3 is TGTGCCAGCAGCGACGGGACAGCTAATGAAAAACTGTTTTTT.

This chain uses TRBV27 with TRBJ2-3; TRBD2 matches at 8 bases. This CDR3 contains 16 residues. Germline V gene sequence: CDR1 MNHEY, CDR2 SMNVEV (reference sequence). V lost 7 bases and J lost 5; bases outside the gene matches: 14. The CDR3 region is CASKDYAGGGGDTQYF. CDR3 in DNA: TGTGCCAGCAAAGATTATGCGGGAGGCGGAGGAGATACGCAGTATTTT.

V is TRBV5-1 and J is TRBJ1-3, with D hard to call. Germline V gene lookup returns CDR1 SGHRS and CDR2 YFSETQ. The V end lost 0 bases, the J end lost 0 bases, and 10 bases lay between the germline ends. The CDR3 has 16 amino acids. CDR3 amino acids: CASSLAPGISGNTIYF. Here the CDR3 DNA reads TGCGCCAGCAGCTTGGCGCCGGGGATCTCTGGAAACACCATATATTTT.

The gene calls are TRBV6-2 or TRBV6-3 and TRBJ2-5, with 14 bases fitting TRBD2. CDR3 length equals 16 residues. V dropped 3 bases and J dropped 1; count of bases not matched to a gene: 1. From germline, CDR1 is MNHEY and CDR2 SVGEGT. The CDR3 DNA is TGTGCCAGCAGTTATGGACTAGCGGGAGGCCAAGAGACCCAGTACTTC. This encodes CASSYGLAGGQETQYF.

This sequence joins TRBV18 and TRBJ1-5; perhaps TRBD1 as D (5 bases). Germline V gives CDR1 KGHSH, CDR2 LQKENI. The V and J ends lost 4 bases and 4 bases respectively, with 11 bases between them. This CDR3 has 14 amino acids. The CDR3 DNA reads TGTGCCAGCTCACTAGGGGCAAGAAATCAGCCCCAGCATTTT. Encoded protein: CASSLGARNQPQHF.

V gene TRBV7-9 combines with J gene TRBJ1-2; a weak D match, TRBD1 (6 bases). The CDR3 runs to 16 residues. Looked up from germline, CDR1 is SEHNR and CDR2 is FQNEAQ (reference sequence). V was pared by 0 bases and J by 4 bases, with 15 bases between. CDR3 nucleotides: TGTGCCAGCAGCTTAGCGCCGACAGGAAACTTCTATGGCTACACCTTC. It encodes CASSLAPTGNFYGYTF.

The chain carries TRBV25-1 and TRBJ1-5; D gene ambiguous. CDR1 and CDR2 from the germline V gene are MGHDK and SYGVNS. Deletions cut 2 bases from V and 0 bases from J, with 11 bases between. The length of the CDR3 is 16 residues. The CDR3: CASSERVRYSNQPQHF. CDR3 nucleotide sequence: TGTGCCAGCAGTGAACGTGTACGGTATAGCAATCAGCCCCAGCATTTT. Based on the CDR3 plus reference TRBV25-1 and TRBJ1-5, the full variable domain is EADIYQTPRYLVIGTGKKITLECSQTMGHDKMYWYQQDPGMELHLIHYSYGVNSTEKGDLSSESTVSRIRTEHFPLTLESARPSHTSQYLCASSERVRYSNQPQHFGDGTRLSIL.

The rearrangement uses TRBV2 and TRBJ1-4; TRBD1 agrees at 7 bases. This CDR3 contains 15 residues. V dropped 2 bases and J dropped 0; count of bases not matched to a gene: 0. Looked up from germline, CDR1 is SNHLY and CDR2 is FYNNEI. The CDR3 nucleotides are TGTGCCAGCAGTGAAACAGGGGCAACTAATGAAAAACTGTTTTTT. This encodes CASSETGATNEKLFF.

The gene calls are TRBV19 and TRBJ2-7, with 9 bases aligning to TRBD2. This CDR3 spans 16 amino acids. Germline CDR1 LNHDA, CDR2 SQIVND (reference sequence). The ends lost 3 bases at V and 2 bases at J; junction bases unmatched: 8. CDR3: CASSMGGGGFTYEQYF. Here the CDR3 DNA reads TGTGCCAGTAGTATGGGCGGGGGGGGATTTACCTACGAGCAGTACTTC.

The rearrangement uses TRBV28 and TRBJ1-6; TRBD1 agrees at 9 bases. In germline, CDR1 is MDHEN, CDR2 SYDVKM. The CDR3 is 15 amino acids. V gave up 5 bases and J gave up 7 bases; unmatched junction bases: 6. CDR3 nucleotide sequence: TGTGCCAGCAGTACTGGGGACAGGGCAAATTCACCCCTCCACTTT. Its translation is CASSTGDRANSPLHF.

The genes are TRBV5-5 and TRBJ1-6; D ambiguous. CDR1 is SGHKS, CDR2 YYEKEE, per germline (reference sequence). The CDR3 spans 17 residues. Trimming pared 0 bases from V and 9 bases from J, leaving 19 bases between. The CDR3 region has the DNA TGTGCCAGCAGCTTGGCTAATCCGGGTTCTGAATCTTCACCCCTCCACTTT. Translated, it gives CASSLANPGSESSPLHF.

The chain employs TRBV6-5 and TRBJ1-1; TRBD1 is a possible D gene (5 bases). CDR3 length: 12 amino acids. Germline V gene lookup returns CDR1 MNHEY and CDR2 SVGAGI. Trimming took 8 bases from V and 7 from J, leaving 14 bases between them. Written as DNA, the CDR3 is TGTGCCAGCTTGGGGCCAGAGGTTGAAGCTTTCTTT. Translation: CASLGPEVEAFF.

The chain combines TRBV21-1 with TRBJ1-4; the D call of TRBD1 is as the table states it, not checked on the DNA. TRBV21-1 has pseudogene status. The CDR3 runs to 19 residues. For the CDR3, the DNA is TGTGCCAGCAGCAAAGGGCCGCCGGAAGGGACAGAGAAGAATGAAAAACTGTTTTTT. Translating it yields CASSKGPPEGTEKNEKLFF.

Notes on this clone: Other DNA sequences in the same sample also yield this CDR3. The V and J genes are TRBV18 and TRBJ1-2; TRBD1 might be the D (6 bases). The CDR3 sequence is 12 residues long. The germline gives CDR1 KGHSH, CDR2 LQKENI. The V and J ends lost 3 bases and 6 bases respectively, with 8 bases between them. The CDR3 is CASSPNRDGYTF. The CDR3 DNA reads as TGTGCCAGCTCACCGAACAGGGATGGCTACACCTTC.

The chain couples TRBV2 to TRBJ1-1; 7 positions agree with TRBD1. Germline trimming cut 6 bases from V and 0 bases from J; bases unmatched to any gene: 4. The germline V gene encodes CDR1 SNHLY and CDR2 FYNNEI. This CDR3 is built from 14 residues. The CDR3 DNA reads TGTGCCAGCAGGGGACAGAGACTGAACACTGAAGCTTTCTTT. This translates into CASRGQRLNTEAFF.

CDR3 amino acids: CASTPAAGATGELFF. CDR3 DNA sequence: TGTGCCAGCACCCCCGCCGCGGGTGCCACCGGGGAGCTGTTTTTT. The V gene is TRBV7-3, the J gene TRBJ2-2, with D possibly matching TRBD2 (5 bases). Germline CDR1 and CDR2: SGHTA and FQGTGA. The CDR3 is made up of 15 amino acids. With 7 bases removed from V and 4 bases from J, the gap between germline ends came to 16 bases.

The chain has TRBV4-1 and TRBJ2-3, with D tentatively TRBD2 (5 bases). This CDR3 region has 14 residues. Deletions cut 0 bases from V and 9 bases from J, with 13 bases between. Germline CDR1 and CDR2: MGHRA and YSYEKL. CDR3 in DNA: TGCGCCAGCAGCCAAGATCGTCGCCAGCGGACGCAGTATTTT. Translation: CASSQDRRQRTQYF.